This TCR beta chain was captured in a study of technical replicates of blood from a handful of donors. Generated by immunoSEQ multiplex PCR, the TCRdb table keeps only in-frame clones and is missing some. The sample carries some 70,000 clones, roughly 90% recorded once. Sequenced: PBMCs. The TCR sequence derives from a human donor in good health. Some clones in this sample may be carry-over from other donors' samples.

The CDR3 DNA reads TGTGCCAGCAGCCCCCGAGCGGGGGGGCCGGTCGAGCAGTACTTC. Translated, it gives CASSPRAGGPVEQYF. J is TRBJ2-7 and V is TRBV9; the match to TRBD2 covers 10 bases. Germline V gene data show CDR1 as SGDLS and CDR2 as YYNGEE. Trimming removed 4 bases from V and 6 bases from J; junction bases left unmatched: 10. This CDR3 region has 15 residues.